One sample yielded the 21 T cell receptor beta chains listed below, sequenced in a study of early T cells in non-severe SARS-CoV-2 infection. TCRdb itself ran the 5' RACE reads through MiXCR, one entry per CDR3 protein. The sample holds some 82,000 distinct CDR3 sequences; 12% are singletons and the top ten take 3.5% to 5%. This specimen was whole blood, taken at baseline. The receptor source for this set is an adult who was a healthcare worker with PCR-confirmed SARS-CoV-2 infection or an uninfected control (not recorded which).

In this sample, this clonotype turned up a few times. The rearrangement joins TRBV11-1 to TRBJ2-7; 8 nucleotides agree with TRBD2. The length of the CDR3 is 15 residues. CDR1 SGHAT and CDR2 FQDESV come from the germline V gene (reference sequence). The V gene end was trimmed by 3 bases and the J gene end by 6 bases; junction bases not matched to a gene: 10. CDR3 amino acids: CASSFGGGLEGEQYF. In nucleotides, the CDR3 is TGTGCCAGCAGCTTCGGAGGGGGACTAGAGGGCGAGCAGTACTTC.

This clonotype occurred many times. In DNA, the CDR3 is TGTGCCAGCCGCCCAGGGACCCACTATGGCTACACCTTC. Translated: CASRPGTHYGYTF. The chain joins TRBV2 to TRBJ1-2; TRBD1 is a possible D gene (5 bases). V was trimmed by 8 bases and J by 3 bases, leaving 13 bases between them. This CDR3 has 13 residues. Per the germline V gene, CDR1 is SNHLY and CDR2 is FYNNEI. Supplemented by reference TRBV2 and TRBJ1-2, the full variable domain reads EPEVTQTPSHQVTQMGQEVILRCVPISNHLYFYWYRQILGQKVEFLVSFYNNEISEKSEIFDDQFSVERPDGSNFTLKIRSTKLEDSAMYFCASRPGTHYGYTFGSGTRLTVV.

The chain couples TRBV3-1 to TRBJ1-5; D call uncertain. CDR1 and CDR2 from the germline V gene are LGHDT and YNNKEL (reference sequence). CDR3 size: 15 residues. Trimming stripped 0 bases from V and 4 bases from J, with 10 bases between. The CDR3 nucleotides are TGTGCCAGCAGCCAAGATTGGCAGAGGAATCAGCCCCAGCATTTT. The encoded protein is CASSQDWQRNQPQHF.

Ten or more counts support this clonotype. This chain uses TRBV20-1 with TRBJ2-5; TRBD2 agrees at 16 bases. V lost 6 bases and J lost 4; bases outside the gene matches: 8. The CDR3 is made up of 16 amino acids. The germline V gene encodes CDR1 DFQATT and CDR2 SNEGSKA (reference sequence). The chain's CDR3 is CSAKGTSGGVRETQYF. The CDR3 nucleotides are TGCAGTGCGAAAGGGACTAGCGGGGGGGTTAGAGAGACCCAGTACTTC.

This chain links TRBV28 with TRBJ1-2; 7 nucleotides agree with TRBD1. J gave up 4 bases and V 4 bases, and 9 bases lay outside the gene matches. This CDR3 spans 15 amino acids. Per germline, CDR1 MDHEN and CDR2 SYDVKM. The CDR3 sequence: CASSYQDRISYGYTF. The CDR3 nucleotides are TGTGCCAGCAGTTATCAGGACAGGATCTCCTATGGCTACACCTTC.

The rearrangement joins TRBV5-3 to TRBJ2-1; 11 nucleotides agree with TRBD2. TRBV5-3 is flagged as an ORF with uncertain function. The junction had 3 bases not matched to a gene; V was cut back by 4 bases and J by 0 bases. CDR3 length: 16 residues. CDR3 nucleotide sequence: TGTGCCAGAAGCGGAACTAGCGGGAGCTCCTACAATGAGCAGTTCTTC. Protein product: CARSGTSGSSYNEQFF.

The table lists this clonotype with a few counts. The rearrangement uses TRBV30 and TRBJ2-4; D is ambiguous. V dropped 2 bases and J dropped 1 base, with 15 bases sitting between them. CDR1 and CDR2 from the germline V gene are GTSNPN and SVGIG (reference sequence). The CDR3 has 16 amino acids. The CDR3 nucleotides read TGTGCCTGGAGTCCAATAGGCCCCGGGGCCAAAAACATTCAGTACTTC. Amino acids: CAWSPIGPGAKNIQYF.

This clonotype has at least ten counts. V usage is TRBV2 and J usage is TRBJ2-7; no firm D call. Germline loops: CDR1 SNHLY, CDR2 FYNNEI. The CDR3 contains 10 residues. Trimming took 5 bases from V and 3 from J, leaving 2 bases between them. This CDR3 reads CASSSYEQYF. CDR3 in DNA: TGTGCCAGCAGTAGCTACGAGCAGTACTTC.

There are a few counts of this clonotype. CDR3 amino acids: CASSLGGVWFF. The CDR3 DNA reads TGTGCCAGCAGCTTAGGGGGGGTCTGGTTCTTC. The chain combines TRBV7-2 with TRBJ2-1; D perhaps matches TRBD2 (6 bases). The V end was cut by 1 base, the J end by 15 bases, with 10 bases between. The germline CDR1 and CDR2 sequences are SGHTA and FQGNSA. The CDR3 covers 11 residues.

The V gene is TRBV7-2, the J gene TRBJ1-5; D is possibly TRBD1 (5 bases). This CDR3 region has 15 residues. CDR1 and CDR2 from the germline V gene are SGHTA and FQGNSA. Trimming removed 1 base from V and 1 base from J, with 8 bases in between. CDR3 amino acids: CASSLVRASNQPQHF. The CDR3 DNA reads as TGTGCCAGCAGCTTAGTCAGGGCAAGCAATCAGCCCCAGCATTTT.

This clonotype was picked up a small number of times. The chain combines TRBV5-8 with TRBJ1-5, with D possibly being TRBD1 (5 bases). This CDR3 has 15 amino acids. From germline, CDR1 is SGHTS and CDR2 YDEGEE. V lost 6 bases and J 0 bases, leaving 13 bases between the germline ends. The CDR3 sequence is CASTGGAYSNQPQHF. CDR3 DNA sequence: TGTGCCAGCACCGGGGGAGCCTATAGCAATCAGCCCCAGCATTTT.

This clonotype appeared a few times. CDR3 in DNA: TGCAGCGTAGCCGGGACTAGCGGGTCTGACGAGCAGTACTTC. It codes for CSVAGTSGSDEQYF. J is TRBJ2-7 and V is TRBV29-1, with 12 bases identical to TRBD2. The germline CDR1 and CDR2 sequences are SQVTM and ANQGSEA. The CDR3 consists of 14 residues. V gave up 6 bases and J gave up 5 bases; unmatched junction bases: 8.

This clonotype was detected many times. V and J are TRBV7-3 and TRBJ2-7; 10 bases are a match to TRBD1. Germline trimming cut 2 bases from V and 1 base from J; bases unmatched to any gene: 2. CDR1 SGHTA and CDR2 FQGTGA come from the germline V gene. The CDR3 has 15 residues. The CDR3 DNA reads as TGTGCCAGCAGCTTAGGACAGGGGGTATCCTACGAGCAGTACTTC. It codes for CASSLGQGVSYEQYF.

This clonotype was observed a handful of times. CDR3 region: CASSRGASNPNEQFF. The CDR3 DNA sequence: TGTGCCAGCAGCAGGGGGGCGAGTAACCCCAATGAGCAGTTCTTC. J is TRBJ2-1 and V is TRBV5-4; the D call may be TRBD1 or TRBD2 (6 bases each). The germline V gene has CDR1 SGHNT and CDR2 YYREEE (reference sequence). V lost 4 bases and J 6 bases, leaving 17 bases between the germline ends. The CDR3 runs 15 residues.

In this sample, this clonotype turned up a few times. The J gene is TRBJ1-2, the V gene TRBV29-1, with D maybe TRBD1 (6 bases). The CDR3 consists of 17 residues. Trimming took off 4 bases at V and 4 bases at J, with 25 bases between the two ends. Germline loops: CDR1 SQVTM, CDR2 ANQGSEA. The CDR3 DNA reads as TGCAGCGTTGGGGACTACGCGGGGACGGACAGAGTCTATGGCTACACCTTC. Its protein is CSVGDYAGTDRVYGYTF.

This clonotype was counted many times. The V call is TRBV20-1, the J call TRBJ2-2, with TRBD1 as a possible D gene (6 bases). The CDR3 consists of 17 residues. Looked up from germline, CDR1 is DFQATT and CDR2 is SNEGSKA (reference sequence). The V gene lost 0 bases and the J gene lost 6 bases, with 20 bases spanning the gap. For the CDR3, the DNA is TGCAGTGCTAGAGATCTTAACAGGGCCAGATCCGCCGGGGAGCTGTTTTTT. This gives the protein CSARDLNRARSAGELFF.

The table lists this clonotype with a few counts. The gene calls are TRBV6-1 and TRBJ1-6; perhaps TRBD1 as D (6 bases). Germline V CDR1 and CDR2: MNHNS, SASEGT. This CDR3 contains 13 residues. The V gene lost 9 bases and the J gene lost 7 bases, with 13 bases spanning the gap. The CDR3 loop reads CASSRGGNSPLHF. The CDR3 coding sequence is TGTGCCAGTTCCAGGGGTGGCAATTCACCCCTCCACTTT.

The chain combines TRBV24-1 with TRBJ2-1; D is ambiguous. Germline V gene data show CDR1 as KGHDR and CDR2 as SFDVKD. V was trimmed by 9 bases and J by 5 bases, leaving 13 bases between them. This CDR3 comprises 13 residues. The CDR3 DNA reads TGTGCCACCCGGGCCCCCTTCAACAATGAGCAGTTCTTC. It encodes CATRAPFNNEQFF.

The chain joins TRBV7-2 to TRBJ1-5, with D perhaps matching TRBD1 (6 bases). The V end lost 3 bases, the J end lost 7 bases, and 10 bases lay between the germline ends. The germline V gene has CDR1 SGHTA and CDR2 FQGNSA. The CDR3 has 13 residues. CDR3 in DNA: TGTGCCAGCAGCTTGGACAGCATACAGCCCCAGCATTTT. Translation gives CASSLDSIQPQHF.

There are many counts of this clonotype. V is TRBV2 and J is TRBJ2-3; TRBD2 aligns across 11 bases. This CDR3 is 16 amino acids long. CDR1 SNHLY and CDR2 FYNNEI come from the germline V gene. The V segment lost 5 bases and the J segment 2 bases; nucleotides outside the gene matches: 6. The CDR3 sequence: CASSRGTSGLTDTQYF. The DNA for the CDR3 is TGTGCCAGCAGTCGGGGGACTAGCGGACTCACAGATACGCAGTATTTT. Combining the CDR3 with reference TRBV2 and TRBJ2-3 gives the whole variable domain EPEVTQTPSHQVTQMGQEVILRCVPISNHLYFYWYRQILGQKVEFLVSFYNNEISEKSEIFDDQFSVERPDGSNFTLKIRSTKLEDSAMYFCASSRGTSGLTDTQYFGPGTRLTVL.

This rearrangement joins TRBV18 to TRBJ1-1, with D uncertain. Trimming took off 2 bases at V and 1 base at J, with 5 bases between the two ends. Germline CDR1 reads KGHSH; CDR2 reads LQKENI. This CDR3 contains 13 residues. CDR3 bases: TGTGCCAGCTCACCAGTCTCGAACACTGAAGCTTTCTTT. Protein: CASSPVSNTEAFF. Based on the CDR3 plus reference TRBV18 and TRBJ1-1, the full variable domain is NAGVMQNPRHLVRRRGQEARLRCSPMKGHSHVYWYRQLPEEGLKFMVYLQKENIIDESGMPKERFSAEFPKEGPSILRIQQVVRGDSAAYFCASSPVSNTEAFFGQGTRLTVV.